The entry below gives a single T cell receptor beta chain sequence along with its context. Categorization into cohorts depended on clinical history that participants reported. Per the original methods: Amplification with reference gene primers provided the estimates of nucleated cell counts. Clones were sequenced by immunoSEQ multiplex PCR, and TCRdb holds only the in-frame ones, with some missing. The DNA gave D and trimming, while V, J and clone size come from that table. This table holds fewer than 350,000 clones, 90% found once. The data were taken from a study of blood T cell repertoires in COVID-19. Overall study context: The United States, Italy and Spain provided the acute and convalescent COVID-19 samples. PBMCs, B-cell-depleted T cells, or T cells were the source of the cDNA or gDNA that made up the material.

The sample comprised PBMCs or T cells enriched from blood (not recorded which). The receptor was derived from a woman aged 18-30 years with acute COVID-19.

As DNA, the CDR3 is TGTGCCAGCAGTGAAATCGTCAGGGTTAATTCACCCCTCCACTTT. Translation: CASSEIVRVNSPLHF. The chain joins TRBV6-1 to TRBJ1-6; weak D call: TRBD1 (5 bases). Germline CDR1 reads MNHNS; CDR2 reads SASEGT. CDR3 length: 15 amino acids. V was clipped by 2 bases and J by 6 bases, with 11 bases between them.